This T cell receptor (beta chain) was obtained from a study of blood T cell repertoires in COVID-19 (dated by TCRdb to 2020 to 2021). About the study as a whole: The collaborator samples originated in the United States, Italy and Spain and spanned the acute and convalescent phases of COVID-19. Subjects who had been exposed to COVID-19, were actively infected with it, or had recovered from it provided the deeply sampled blood TCRbeta repertoires that made up the dataset. The repertoires were made available in a free public database intended to serve as a resource for research on the immune response to SARS-CoV-2. Where available, HLA class I and class II types were taken from metadata supplied by the sample provider and were not determined by assay-based typing. Samples were obtained from the ongoing ImmuneRACE study (first 160 participants) and from over 1,000 subjects provided by 6 global collaborators. The sample metadata nearly always contained a de-identified subject ID, COVID-19 status, age in years and sex. The material from the prospective study consisted of cDNA or gDNA derived from T cells, B-cell-depleted T cells, or PBMCs. Points the paper makes about the study in general: Clinical and demographic metadata were provided uncurated, with the amount varying by source and participant.

Participants in the prospective study were aged roughly 18 to 100 years, lived in 20 to 30 United States geographic areas, and enrolled through a virtual design. In the prospective study, participants were assigned to cohorts based on the clinical history participants reported in a screening survey and a study questionnaire. Each participant in the prospective study had whole blood, serum and a nasopharyngeal or oropharyngeal swab collected by mobile phlebotomists. Prospective study participants could optionally give additional blood draws and questionnaires over an approximately two-month period. Prospective study blood samples were shipped either frozen or at room temperature before DNA extraction. The immunoSEQ Assay, a bias-controlled multiplex PCR, was used to amplify TCRbeta CDR3 regions from genomic DNA. The authors' analysis ran thus. Within the assay, amplification of reference gene primers was used to estimate how many nucleated cells each sample contained. Sequence reads were collapsed and filtered to measure the absolute abundance of every unique TCRbeta CDR3 rearrangement. Productive Simpson clonality was computed per sample as the square root of Simpson's diversity index over productive rearrangements. Not all clones reach the TCRdb copy of this immuneACCESS table, which keeps in-frame sequences only. Checked studies attribute under half of the gap to unresolved V genes and leave the rest unexplained. The D gene and trimming were derived from the DNA, and the V and J assignments and clone size from that table. This sample comprises around 240,000 clones, about 90% of them detected only once. Approximately 1.3% of the sample belongs to the ten largest clones.

As regards this clone: The target of this receptor is not known. There are no base qualities to consult, and no much larger clone falls within one base.

The germline V gene (reference sequence) yields MNHNY for CDR1 and SVGAGI for CDR2. The germline ends are 12 bases apart after V is trimmed by 2 bases and J by 4 bases. The cysteine opens and the phenylalanine closes a CDR3 of 16 amino acids. The entry retains the CDR3 DNA only, 48 bases that are in frame from base 1. This clonotype was obtained from a human donor in a cohort exposed to, infected with or recovered from COVID-19 (not recorded which). The donor label of this sample is uncertain. Rearrangement joined TRBV6-6 to TRBJ2-6; possibly the D gene is TRBD2, per 6 matching bases. The sequencing input was PBMCs or T cells enriched from blood (not recorded which). The nucleotide sequence is TGTGCCAGCAGTTACAGGGCGGCGGGGGGGGCCAACGTCCTGACTTTC. The encoded protein is CASSYRAAGGANVLTF.